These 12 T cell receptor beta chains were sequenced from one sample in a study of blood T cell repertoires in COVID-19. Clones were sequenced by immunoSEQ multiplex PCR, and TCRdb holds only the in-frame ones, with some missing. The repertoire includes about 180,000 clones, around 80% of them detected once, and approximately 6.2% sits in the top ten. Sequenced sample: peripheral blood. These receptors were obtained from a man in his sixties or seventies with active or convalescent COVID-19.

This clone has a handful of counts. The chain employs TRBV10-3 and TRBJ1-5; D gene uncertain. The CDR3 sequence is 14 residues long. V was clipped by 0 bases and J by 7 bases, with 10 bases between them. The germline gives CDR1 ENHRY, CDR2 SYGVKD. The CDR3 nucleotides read TGTGCCATCAGTGAGTCGGCGGGGTTCCAGCCCCAGCATTTT. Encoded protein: CAISESAGFQPQHF.

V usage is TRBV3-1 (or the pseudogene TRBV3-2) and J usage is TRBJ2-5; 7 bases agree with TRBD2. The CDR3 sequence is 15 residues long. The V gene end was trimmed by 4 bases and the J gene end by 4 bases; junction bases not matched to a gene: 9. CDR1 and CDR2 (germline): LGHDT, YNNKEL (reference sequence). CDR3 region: CASSLEAGLGETQYF. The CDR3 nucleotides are TGTGCCAGCAGCCTCGAAGCGGGGCTCGGAGAGACCCAGTACTTC.

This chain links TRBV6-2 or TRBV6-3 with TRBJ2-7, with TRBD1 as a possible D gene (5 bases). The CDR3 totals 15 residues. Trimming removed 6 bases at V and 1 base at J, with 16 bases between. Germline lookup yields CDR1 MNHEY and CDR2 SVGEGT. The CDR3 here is CASSVRAGVSYEQYF. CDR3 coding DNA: TGTGCCAGCAGCGTCAGGGCTGGGGTTTCCTACGAGCAGTACTTC.

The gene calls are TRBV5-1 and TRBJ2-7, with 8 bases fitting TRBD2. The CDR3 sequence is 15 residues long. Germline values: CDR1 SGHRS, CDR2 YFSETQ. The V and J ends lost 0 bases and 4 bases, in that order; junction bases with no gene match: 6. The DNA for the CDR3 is TGCGCCAGCAGCTTGGCAGCGGGAGTAAGATACGAGCAGTACTTC. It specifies CASSLAAGVRYEQYF. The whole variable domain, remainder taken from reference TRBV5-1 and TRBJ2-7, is KAGVTQTPRYLIKTRGQQVTLSCSPISGHRSVSWYQQTPGQGLQFLFEYFSETQRNKGNFPGRFSGRQFSNSRSEMNVSTLELGDSALYLCASSLAAGVRYEQYFGPGTRLTVT.

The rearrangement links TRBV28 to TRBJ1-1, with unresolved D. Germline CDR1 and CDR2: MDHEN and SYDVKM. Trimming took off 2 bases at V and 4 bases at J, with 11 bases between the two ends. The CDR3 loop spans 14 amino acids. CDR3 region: CASSLGREITEAFF. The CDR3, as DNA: TGTGCCAGCAGTTTAGGGAGGGAGATCACTGAAGCTTTCTTT.

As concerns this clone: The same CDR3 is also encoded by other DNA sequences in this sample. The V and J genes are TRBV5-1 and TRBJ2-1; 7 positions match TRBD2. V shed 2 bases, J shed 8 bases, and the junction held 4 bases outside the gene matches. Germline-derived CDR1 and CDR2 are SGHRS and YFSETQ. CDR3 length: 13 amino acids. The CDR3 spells CASSLSSGYEQFF. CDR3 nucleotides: TGCGCCAGCAGCTTAAGTAGCGGGTATGAGCAGTTCTTC.

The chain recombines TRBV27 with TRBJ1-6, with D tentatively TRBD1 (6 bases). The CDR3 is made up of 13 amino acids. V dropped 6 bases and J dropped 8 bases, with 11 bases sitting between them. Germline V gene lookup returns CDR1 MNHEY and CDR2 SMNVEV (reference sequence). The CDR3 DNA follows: TGTGCCAGCAGCACAGGGTTTGATTCACCCCTCCACTTT. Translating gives CASSTGFDSPLHF.

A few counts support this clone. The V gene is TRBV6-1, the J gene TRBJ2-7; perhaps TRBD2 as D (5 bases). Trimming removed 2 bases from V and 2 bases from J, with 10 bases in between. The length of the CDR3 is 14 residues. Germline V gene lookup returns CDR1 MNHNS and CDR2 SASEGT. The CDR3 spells CASSERASTYEQYF. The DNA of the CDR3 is TGTGCCAGCAGTGAAAGAGCTAGCACCTACGAGCAGTACTTC.

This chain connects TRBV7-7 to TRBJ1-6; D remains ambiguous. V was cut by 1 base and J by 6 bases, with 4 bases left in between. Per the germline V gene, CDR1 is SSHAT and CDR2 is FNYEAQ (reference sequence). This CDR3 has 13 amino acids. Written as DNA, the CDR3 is TGTGCCAGCAGCTTAGGGAGTAATTCACCCCTCCACTTT. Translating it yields CASSLGSNSPLHF.

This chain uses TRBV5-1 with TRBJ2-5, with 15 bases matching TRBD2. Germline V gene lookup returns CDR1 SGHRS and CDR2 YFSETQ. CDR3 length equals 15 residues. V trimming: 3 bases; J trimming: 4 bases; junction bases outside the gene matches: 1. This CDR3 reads CASSSGLAGGETQYF. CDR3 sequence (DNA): TGCGCCAGCAGCTCGGGACTAGCGGGAGGAGAGACCCAGTACTTC.

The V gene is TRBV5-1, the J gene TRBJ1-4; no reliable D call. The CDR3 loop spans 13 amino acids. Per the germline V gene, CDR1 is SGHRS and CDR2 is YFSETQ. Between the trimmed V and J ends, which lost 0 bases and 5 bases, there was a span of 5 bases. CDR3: CASSLDQNEKLFF. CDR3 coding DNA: TGCGCCAGCAGCTTGGATCAAAATGAAAAACTGTTTTTT.

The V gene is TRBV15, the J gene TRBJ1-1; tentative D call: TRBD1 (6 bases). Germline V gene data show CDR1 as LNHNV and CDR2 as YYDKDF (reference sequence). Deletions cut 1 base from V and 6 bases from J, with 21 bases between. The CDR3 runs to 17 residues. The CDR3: CATSRGSPDRYPSEAFF. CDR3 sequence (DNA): TGTGCCACCAGCAGAGGTAGTCCCGACAGGTACCCCTCTGAAGCTTTCTTT.